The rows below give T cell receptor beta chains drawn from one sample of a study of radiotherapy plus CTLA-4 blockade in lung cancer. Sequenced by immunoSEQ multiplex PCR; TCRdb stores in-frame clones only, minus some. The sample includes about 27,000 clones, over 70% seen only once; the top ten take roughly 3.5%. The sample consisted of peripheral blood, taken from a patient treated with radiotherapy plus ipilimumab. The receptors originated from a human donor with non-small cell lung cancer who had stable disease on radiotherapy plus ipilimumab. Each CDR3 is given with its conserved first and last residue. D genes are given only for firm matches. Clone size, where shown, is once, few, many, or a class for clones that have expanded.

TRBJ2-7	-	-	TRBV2	TGTGCCAGCATGGGTGGGGATAGCGGCTACGAGCAGTACTTC	CASMGGDSGYEQYF
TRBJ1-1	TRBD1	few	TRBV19	TGTGCCAGTTCCAAGACAGGGTCGAACACTGAAGCTTTCTTT	CASSKTGSNTEAFF
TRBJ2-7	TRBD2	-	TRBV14	TGTGCCAGCAGCCAAGCGACTAGCGGGAGCCGGAACGAGCAGTACTTC	CASSQATSGSRNEQYF
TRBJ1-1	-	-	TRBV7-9	TGTGCCAGCAGCTTAGCCGAAGGGGAAGCTTTCTTT	CASSLAEGEAFF
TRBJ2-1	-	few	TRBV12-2	TGTGCAAGTCGCGCGGGAGGGTTGTTGAATGAGCAGTTCTTC	CASRAGGLLNEQFF
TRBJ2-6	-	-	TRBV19	TGTGCCAGTACCCCCGGGGGCAGGTTAGGGGCCAACGTCCTGACTTTC	CASTPGGRLGANVLTF
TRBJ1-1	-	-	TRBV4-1	TGCGCCAGCAGCCAAGGTCGGGCAGTTAGTGCGAACACTGAAGCTTTCTTT	CASSQGRAVSANTEAFF
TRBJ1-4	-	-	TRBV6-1	-	CASSVGTGAPFF
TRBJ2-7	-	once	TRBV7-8	TGTGCCAGCAGCCGGACAATAACGGGGGGCAGGACCTACGAGCAGTACTTC	CASSRTITGGRTYEQYF
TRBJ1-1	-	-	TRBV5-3	TGTGCCAGAAGCTCCAACAGGGTTGTTGATAGGAACACTGAAGCTTTCTTT	CARSSNRVVDRNTEAFF
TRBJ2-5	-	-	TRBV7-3	TGTGCCAGCAGCTCGGACTTAGAGACCCAGTACTTC	CASSSDLETQYF
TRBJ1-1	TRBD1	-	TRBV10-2	TGCGCCAGCAGATTTGACAGGGGCACTGAAGCTTTCTTT	CASRFDRGTEAFF
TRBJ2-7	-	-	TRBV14	TGTGCCAGCAGCCAAGATCCGGGACACTCCTACGAGCAGTACTTC	CASSQDPGHSYEQYF
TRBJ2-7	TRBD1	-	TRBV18	TGTGCCAGCTCACCCACAGGGGGTACAGGGCCCGAGCAGTACTTC	CASSPTGGTGPEQYF
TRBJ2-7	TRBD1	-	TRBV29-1	TGCAGCGTTGCCCAGGGGGCCTACGAGCAGTACTTC	CSVAQGAYEQYF
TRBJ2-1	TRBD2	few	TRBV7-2	TGTGTCACCGAGCGGGGCTACAATGAGCAGTTCTTC	CVTERGYNEQFF
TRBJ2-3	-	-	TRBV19	TGTGCCAGTAGTATAACTACAGGCGCAGATACGCAGTATTTT	CASSITTGADTQYF
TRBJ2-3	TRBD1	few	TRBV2	TGTGCCAGCGATTCGTTGACAGGGGGCGCCTCAGATACGCAGTATTTT	CASDSLTGGASDTQYF
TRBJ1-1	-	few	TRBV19	TGTGCCAGTGGCATGGGGAATATGAACACTGAAGCTTTCTTT	CASGMGNMNTEAFF
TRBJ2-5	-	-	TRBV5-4	TGTGCCAGCAGCTTGGGAAACCTTGCCCCCCAAGAGACCCAGTACTTC	CASSLGNLAPQETQYF
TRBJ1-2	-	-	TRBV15	TGTGCCACCAGCAGAGGCGGACAGAGCCGTGGCTACACCTTC	CATSRGGQSRGYTF
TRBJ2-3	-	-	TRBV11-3	TGTGCCAGCAGCTTGAGAGGGCACACAGATACGCAGTATTTT	CASSLRGHTDTQYF
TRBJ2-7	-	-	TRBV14	TGTGCCAGCAGCCAAAATGGCGGAAAGAGCTCCTACGAGCAGTACTTC	CASSQNGGKSSYEQYF
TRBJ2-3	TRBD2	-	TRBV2	TGTGCCAGCAGTGAGTTAGCGGGAGGGGTAGATACGCAGTATTTT	CASSELAGGVDTQYF
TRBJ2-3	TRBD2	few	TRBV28	TGTGCCAGCAGTTCCAAACTAGCGGGATGGGGAGATACGCAGTATTTT	CASSSKLAGWGDTQYF
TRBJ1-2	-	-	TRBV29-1	TGCAGCGTTGGGTCCGGCGAGGGCTACACCTTC	CSVGSGEGYTF
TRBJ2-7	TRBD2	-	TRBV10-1	TGCGCCAGCAGTAAAAAAGATCTAGCGGGAGACTACGAGCAGTACTTC	CASSKKDLAGDYEQYF
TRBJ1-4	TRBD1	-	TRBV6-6	TGTGCCAGCATCCGGGACAGGGTAGAAAAACTGTTTTTT	CASIRDRVEKLFF
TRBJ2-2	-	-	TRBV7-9	TGTGCCAGCAGCGTCACCCACGGAGATCGGGGAGCCGGGGAGCTGTTTTTT	CASSVTHGDRGAGELFF
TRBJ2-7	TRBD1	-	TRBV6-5	TGTGCCAGCAGCCGTCCCGGGACAGGTTACGAGCAGTACTTC	CASSRPGTGYEQYF
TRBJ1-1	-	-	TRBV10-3	TGTGCCATCAGTGAAGTAGAGGGCGGGCCAGCTTTCTTT	CAISEVEGGPAFF
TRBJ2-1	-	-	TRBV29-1	TGCAGTTGGGGCTACAATGAGCAGTTCTTC	CSWGYNEQFF
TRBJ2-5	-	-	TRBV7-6	TGTGCCAGCAGCTTAGTGGCTAGTCTAGAGACCCAGTACTTC	CASSLVASLETQYF
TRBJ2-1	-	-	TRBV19	TGTGCCAGTATAGTAAATGAGGGGACCCAACGCGGTGAGCAGTTCTTC	CASIVNEGTQRGEQFF
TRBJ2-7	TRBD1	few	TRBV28	TGTGCCAGCAGTTTAGGCGGACAGGGGGACGAGCAGTACTTC	CASSLGGQGDEQYF
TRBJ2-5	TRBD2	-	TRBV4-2	TGTGCCAGCAGCCGCGAGCCGGGACTAGCGGGAGAGACCCAGTACTTC	CASSREPGLAGETQYF
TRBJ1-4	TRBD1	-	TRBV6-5	TGTGCCAGCAGTTCGTCATTGACAGGGTGGAATGAAAAACTGTTTTTT	CASSSSLTGWNEKLFF
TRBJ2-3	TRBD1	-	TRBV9	TGTGCCAGCAGCGACAACTGGGACAGCAGCACAGATACGCAGTATTTT	CASSDNWDSSTDTQYF
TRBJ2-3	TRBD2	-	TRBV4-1	TGCGCCAGCAGCCAAGGCTTTAGCGGGAGTATCCCAGATACGCAGTATTTT	CASSQGFSGSIPDTQYF
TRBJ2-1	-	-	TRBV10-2	TGCGCCAGCAGTGAGCTAACTTACAATGAGCAGTTCTTC	CASSELTYNEQFF
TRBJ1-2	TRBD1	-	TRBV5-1	TGCGCCAGCAGCTCAACACAGGGGGCGGCTAAAGGCTACACCTTC	CASSSTQGAAKGYTF
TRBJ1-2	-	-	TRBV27	TGTGCCAGCTACCCTCAGAGGGGCCCCCTCGAGGGCTACACCTTC	CASYPQRGPLEGYTF
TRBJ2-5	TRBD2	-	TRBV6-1	TGTGCCAGCAGTGAACAGTACGGGACTAGCGGAGAGACCCAGTACTTC	CASSEQYGTSGETQYF
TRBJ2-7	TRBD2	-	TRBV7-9	TGTGCCAGCTGCCCTAGCGGGAATTCGTACGAGCAGTACTTC	CASCPSGNSYEQYF
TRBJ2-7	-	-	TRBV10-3	TGTGCCATCAGTGAGACGCCAGAACACGAGCAGTACTTC	CAISETPEHEQYF
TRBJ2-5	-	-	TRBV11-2	TGTGCCAGCCGACAGTTTCAAGAGACCCAGTACTTC	CASRQFQETQYF
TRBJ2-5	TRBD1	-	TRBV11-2	TGTGCCAGCAGCCAAAACACAGGGGGTTCGGAGACCCAGTACTTC	CASSQNTGGSETQYF
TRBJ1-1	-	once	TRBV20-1	TGCAGTGCCACGAGGGGCGGGGCTTTCTTT	CSATRGGAFF